The present T cell receptor (beta chain) was sequenced within a study of Ad26.COV2.S vaccination and SARS-CoV-2 variants. Study details: Donor joined the COV1001 Ad26.COV2.S trial arm.

Study findings and constraints: Estimates derived from TCR breadth and depth analyses may have underestimated total T cell responses.

Treatment here: roughly 19 received Ad26.COV2.S at low or high dose, single or two shots; roughly five received placebo; per-sample allocation not given. It was on day 63 after the first vaccine or placebo injection that samples were taken. Vaccine was an Ad26 vector expressing Wuhan-strain SARS-CoV-2 spike. This clone came up a few times. Antigen specificity is unknown. Sequencing was performed with immunoSEQ multiplex PCR; in TCRdb, only in-frame clones are kept and a portion is missing. The sample consists of around 450,000 clones, approximately 88% of them appearing once. Germline CDR1 MGHDK, CDR2 SYGVNS. CDR3 size: 15 residues. Trimming cost V 6 bases and J 0 bases; bases outside gene matches: 5.

Sequenced here: peripheral blood, sampled in a trial of Ad26.COV2.S vaccine versus placebo. The receptor comes from a person between 18 and 60 years old who received the Ad26.COV2.S COVID-19 vaccine or a placebo. The chain joins TRBV25-1 to TRBJ1-3; 7 bases agree with TRBD1. CDR3 nucleotides: TGTGCCAGCAGCGTTCAGGGGGGCTCTGGAAACACCATATATTTT. Residues: CASSVQGGSGNTIYF.